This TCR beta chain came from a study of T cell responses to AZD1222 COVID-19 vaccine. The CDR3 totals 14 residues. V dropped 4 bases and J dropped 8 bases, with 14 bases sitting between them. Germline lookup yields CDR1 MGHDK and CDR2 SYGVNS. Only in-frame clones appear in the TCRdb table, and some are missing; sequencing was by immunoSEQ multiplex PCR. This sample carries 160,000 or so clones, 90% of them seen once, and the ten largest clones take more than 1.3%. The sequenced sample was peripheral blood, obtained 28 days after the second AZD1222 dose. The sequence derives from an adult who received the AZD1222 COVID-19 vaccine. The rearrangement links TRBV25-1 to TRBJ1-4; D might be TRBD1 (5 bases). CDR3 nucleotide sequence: TGTGCCAGCAGTGTTTCCAGGGTGGGGGAAAAACTGTTTTTT. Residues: CASSVSRVGEKLFF.